These 10 T cell receptor beta chains came from one sample sequenced in a study of cytomegalovirus exposure and HLA in healthy donors. PCR employed 60 Vbeta and 13 Jbeta primers. Libraries were prepared by immunoSEQ multiplex PCR; TCRdb keeps only in-frame clonotypes and omits some of them. This repertoire shows 180,000 or so clones, 70% to 90% found once; its top ten account for about 9.3%. The sample was PBMCs. These receptors all come from a man younger than 30 in good health and CMV-seropositive.

V usage is TRBV7-8 and J usage is TRBJ2-7, with D maybe TRBD1 (6 bases). The ends were cut back, 1 base at V and 7 bases at J, with 14 bases in the middle. The CDR3 loop spans 14 amino acids. Germline CDR1 and CDR2: SGHVS and FQNEAQ. CDR3 residues: CASSLGTGLGEQYF. The CDR3 DNA is TGTGCCAGCAGCTTAGGAACAGGGCTGGGGGAGCAGTACTTC.

This clone was seen only a few times. The rearrangement joins TRBV11-2 to TRBJ2-7, with D possibly TRBD1 on 6 matching bases. CDR1 is SGHAT and CDR2 is FQNNGV in the germline V gene. Trimming took off 5 bases at V and 0 bases at J, with 11 bases between the two ends. CDR3 length: 14 amino acids. CDR3 protein: CASSPRQASYEQYF. The CDR3 nucleotides are TGTGCCAGCAGCCCCCGACAGGCCTCCTACGAGCAGTACTTC.

J is TRBJ2-2 and V is TRBV15; tentative D call: TRBD1 (6 bases). Trimming stripped 4 bases from V and 11 bases from J, with 11 bases between. CDR1 and CDR2 from the germline V gene are LNHNV and YYDKDF (reference sequence). This CDR3 has 12 residues. CDR3 in DNA: TGTGCCACCAGCAAGCGACAGGACGAGCTGTTTTTT. It codes for CATSKRQDELFF.

The chain carries TRBV5-1 and TRBJ2-7; 8 bases are shared with TRBD1. The CDR3 contains 14 residues. The trim removed 4 bases at V and 6 bases at J, leaving 9 bases unmatched. CDR1 SGHRS and CDR2 YFSETQ come from the germline V gene. CDR3 residues: CASSIVDREVEQYF. The CDR3 DNA reads as TGCGCCAGCAGCATAGTGGACAGGGAAGTCGAGCAGTACTTC.

This clone was seen a handful of times. The DNA of the CDR3 is TGCGCCAGCAGCCCTACCGGGACACCTGCTGAGGACACCGGGGAGCTGTTTTTT. Its translation is CASSPTGTPAEDTGELFF. The V gene is TRBV4-3, the J gene TRBJ2-2; possible D gene TRBD1, 6 bases. The V gene lost 4 bases and the J gene lost 3 bases, with 21 bases spanning the gap. The CDR3 extends over 18 amino acids. The germline gives CDR1 LGHNA, CDR2 YSLEER.

The chain links TRBV21-1 to TRBJ1-4; TRBD1 is the table's D call and was not checked against the DNA. TRBV21-1 is reported as a pseudogene. The CDR3 totals 20 residues. The CDR3 reads CASSPLACYRGRVGEEKLFF. The CDR3, as DNA: TGTGCCAGCAGCCCGCTGGCCTGTTACAGGGGGCGCGTCGGTGAAGAAAAACTGTTTTTT.

This clone was detected once. V usage is TRBV10-2 and J usage is TRBJ2-2, with a weak D call TRBD2 (5 bases). Trimming removed 6 bases at V and 6 bases at J, with 11 bases between. Germline CDR1 WSHSY, CDR2 SAAADI. The CDR3 has 13 residues. For the CDR3, the DNA is TGCGCCAGCAGCTTAGACGGGGCCGGGGAGCTGTTTTTT. It yields the protein CASSLDGAGELFF.

The chain links TRBV6-1 to TRBJ1-4, with a possible D match to TRBD1 (5 bases). Germline V gives CDR1 MNHNS, CDR2 SASEGT. The CDR3 is 17 residues long. Trimming stripped 3 bases from V and 2 bases from J, with 16 bases between. In DNA form, the CDR3 reads TGTGCCAGCAGTGAGGGTGGGCTTTGGGGCACTAATGAAAAACTGTTTTTT. Translated, it gives CASSEGGLWGTNEKLFF.

This chain joins TRBV7-8 and TRBJ2-5; 8 positions agree with TRBD2. Germline lookup yields CDR1 SGHVS and CDR2 FQNEAQ. Unmatched junction bases numbered 4, after V lost 4 bases and J lost 3 bases. The CDR3 loop spans 14 amino acids. The CDR3 DNA is TGTGCCAGCAGCTCAAAGACTAGCGAAGAGACCCAGTACTTC. This translates into CASSSKTSEETQYF.

The chain couples TRBV7-9 to TRBJ2-1, with TRBD1 matching 8 bases. The CDR3 contains 14 residues. Germline assignment: CDR1 SEHNR and CDR2 FQNEAQ (reference sequence). Trimming took 6 bases from V and 8 from J; bases not matched to a gene: 9. CDR3 region: CASRTRTGIYEQFF. The CDR3 DNA follows: TGTGCCAGCAGAACCAGGACAGGGATCTATGAGCAGTTCTTC.